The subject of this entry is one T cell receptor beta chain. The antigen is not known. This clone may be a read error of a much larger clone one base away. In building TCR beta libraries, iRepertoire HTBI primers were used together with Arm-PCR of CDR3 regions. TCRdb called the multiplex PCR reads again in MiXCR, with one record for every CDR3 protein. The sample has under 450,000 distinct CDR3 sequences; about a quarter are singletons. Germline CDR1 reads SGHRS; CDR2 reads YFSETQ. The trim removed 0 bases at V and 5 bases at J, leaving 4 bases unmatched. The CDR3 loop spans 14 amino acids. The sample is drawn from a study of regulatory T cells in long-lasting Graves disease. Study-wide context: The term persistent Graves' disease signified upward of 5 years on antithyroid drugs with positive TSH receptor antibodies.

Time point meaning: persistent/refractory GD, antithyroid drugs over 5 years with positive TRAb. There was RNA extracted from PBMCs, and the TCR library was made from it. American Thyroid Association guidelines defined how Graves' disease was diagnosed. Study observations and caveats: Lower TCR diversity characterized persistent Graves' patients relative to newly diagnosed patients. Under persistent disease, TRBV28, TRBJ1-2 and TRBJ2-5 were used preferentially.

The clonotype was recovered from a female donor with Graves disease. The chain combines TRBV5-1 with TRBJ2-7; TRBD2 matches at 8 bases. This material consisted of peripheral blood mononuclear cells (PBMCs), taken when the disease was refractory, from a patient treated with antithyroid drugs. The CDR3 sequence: CASSLAAGAHEQYF. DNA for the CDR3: TGCGCCAGCAGCTTGGCAGCGGGAGCCCACGAGCAGTACTTC.